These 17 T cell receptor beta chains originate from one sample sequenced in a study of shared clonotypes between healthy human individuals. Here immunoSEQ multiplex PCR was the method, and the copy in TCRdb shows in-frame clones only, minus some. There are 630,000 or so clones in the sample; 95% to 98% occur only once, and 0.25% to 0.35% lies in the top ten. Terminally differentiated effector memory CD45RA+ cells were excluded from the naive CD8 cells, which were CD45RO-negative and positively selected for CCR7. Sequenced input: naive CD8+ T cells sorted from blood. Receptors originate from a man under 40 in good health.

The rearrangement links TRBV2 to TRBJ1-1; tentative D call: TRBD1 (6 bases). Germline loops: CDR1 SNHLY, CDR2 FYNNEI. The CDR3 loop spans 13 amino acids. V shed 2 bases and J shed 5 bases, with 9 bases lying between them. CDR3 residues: CASSELRGTEAFF. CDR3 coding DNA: TGTGCCAGCAGTGAACTCAGGGGTACTGAAGCTTTCTTT.

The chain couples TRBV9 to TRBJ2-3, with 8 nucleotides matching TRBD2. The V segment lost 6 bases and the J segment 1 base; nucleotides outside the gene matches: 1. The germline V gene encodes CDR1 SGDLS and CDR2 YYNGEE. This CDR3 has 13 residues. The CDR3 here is CASTGGGTDTQYF. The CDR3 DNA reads TGTGCCAGCACCGGGGGGGGCACAGATACGCAGTATTTT.

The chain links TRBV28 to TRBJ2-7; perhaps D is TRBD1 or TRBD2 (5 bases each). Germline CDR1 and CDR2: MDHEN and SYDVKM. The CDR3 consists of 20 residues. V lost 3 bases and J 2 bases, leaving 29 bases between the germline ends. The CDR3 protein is CASSFGLTSGRTRGTYEQYF. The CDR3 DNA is TGTGCCAGCAGTTTTGGGCTCACTTCCGGACGGACGAGGGGCACCTACGAGCAGTACTTC. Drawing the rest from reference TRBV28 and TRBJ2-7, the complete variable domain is DVKVTQSSRYLVKRTGEKVFLECVQDMDHENMFWYRQDPGLGLRLIYFSYDVKMKEKGDIPEGYSVSREKKERFSLILESASTNQTSMYLCASSFGLTSGRTRGTYEQYFGPGTRLTVT.

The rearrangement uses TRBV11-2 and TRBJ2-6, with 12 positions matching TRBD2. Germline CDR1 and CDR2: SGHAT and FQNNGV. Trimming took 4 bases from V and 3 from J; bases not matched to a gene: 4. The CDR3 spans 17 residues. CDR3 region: CASSSWTSGIGANVLTF. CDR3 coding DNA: TGTGCCAGCAGCTCCTGGACTAGCGGGATTGGGGCCAACGTCCTGACTTTC. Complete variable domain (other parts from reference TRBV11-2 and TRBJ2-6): EAGVAQSPRYKIIEKRQSVAFWCNPISGHATLYWYQQILGQGPKLLIQFQNNGVVDDSQLPKDRFSAERLKGVDSTLKIQPAKLEDSAVYLCASSSWTSGIGANVLTFGAGSRLTVL.

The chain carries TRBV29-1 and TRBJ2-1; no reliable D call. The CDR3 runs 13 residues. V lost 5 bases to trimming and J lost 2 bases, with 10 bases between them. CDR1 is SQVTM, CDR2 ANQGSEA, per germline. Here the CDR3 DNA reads TGCAGCGTTCTGGCGGCAACCTACAATGAGCAGTTCTTC. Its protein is CSVLAATYNEQFF.

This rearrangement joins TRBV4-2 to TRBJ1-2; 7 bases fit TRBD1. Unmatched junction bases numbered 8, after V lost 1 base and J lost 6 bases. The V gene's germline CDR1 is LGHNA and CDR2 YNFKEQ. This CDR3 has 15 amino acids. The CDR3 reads CASSQGQGIFNGYTF. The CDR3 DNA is TGTGCCAGCAGCCAAGGACAGGGAATCTTTAATGGCTACACCTTC.

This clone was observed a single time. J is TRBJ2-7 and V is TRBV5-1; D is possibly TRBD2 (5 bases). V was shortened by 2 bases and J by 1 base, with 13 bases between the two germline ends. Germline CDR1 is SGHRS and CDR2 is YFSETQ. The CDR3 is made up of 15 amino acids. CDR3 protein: CASSFAERPSYEQYF. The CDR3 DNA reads TGCGCCAGCAGCTTTGCCGAGCGGCCTTCCTACGAGCAGTACTTC.

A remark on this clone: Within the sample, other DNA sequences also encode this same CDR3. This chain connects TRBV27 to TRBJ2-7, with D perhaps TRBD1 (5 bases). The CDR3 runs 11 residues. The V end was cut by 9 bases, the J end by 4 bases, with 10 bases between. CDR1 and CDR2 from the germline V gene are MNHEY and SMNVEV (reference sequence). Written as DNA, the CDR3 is TGTGCCAGTAGACAGTCATACGAGCAGTACTTC. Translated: CASRQSYEQYF.

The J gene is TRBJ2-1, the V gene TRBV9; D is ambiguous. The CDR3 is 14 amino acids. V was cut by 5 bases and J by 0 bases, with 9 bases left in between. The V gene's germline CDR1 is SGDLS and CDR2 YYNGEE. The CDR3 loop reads CASRPPSSYNEQFF. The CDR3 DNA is TGTGCCAGCAGGCCTCCCAGCTCCTACAATGAGCAGTTCTTC.

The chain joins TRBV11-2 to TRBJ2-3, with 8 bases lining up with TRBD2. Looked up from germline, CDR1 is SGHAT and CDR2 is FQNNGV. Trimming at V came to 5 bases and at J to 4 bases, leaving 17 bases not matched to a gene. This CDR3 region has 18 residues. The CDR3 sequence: CASSPEGGRAGGSDTQYF. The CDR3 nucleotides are TGTGCCAGCAGCCCCGAAGGGGGTAGGGCGGGAGGTTCAGATACGCAGTATTTT.

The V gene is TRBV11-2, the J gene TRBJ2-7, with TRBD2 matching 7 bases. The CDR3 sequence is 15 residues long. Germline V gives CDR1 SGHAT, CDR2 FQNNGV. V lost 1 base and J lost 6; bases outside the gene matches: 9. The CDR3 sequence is CASSLVAGLRSEQYF. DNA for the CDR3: TGTGCCAGCAGCTTAGTGGCGGGACTACGAAGCGAGCAGTACTTC.

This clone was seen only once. Written as DNA, the CDR3 is TGTGCCAGCAGTCCAGGCACAGGGTTCGAGCAGTACTTC. Translated: CASSPGTGFEQYF. The genes are TRBV27 and TRBJ2-7; D is perhaps TRBD1 (6 bases). Germline V CDR1 and CDR2: MNHEY, SMNVEV (reference sequence). CDR3 length: 13 amino acids. V gave up 5 bases and J gave up 6 bases, with 14 bases separating them.

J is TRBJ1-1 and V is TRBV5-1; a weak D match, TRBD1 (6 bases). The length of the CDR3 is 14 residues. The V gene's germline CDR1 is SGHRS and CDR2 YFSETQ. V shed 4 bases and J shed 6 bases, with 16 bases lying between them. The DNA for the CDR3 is TGCGCCAGCAGCCCAGGGGACCGGAGCCCTGAAGCTTTCTTT. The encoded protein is CASSPGDRSPEAFF. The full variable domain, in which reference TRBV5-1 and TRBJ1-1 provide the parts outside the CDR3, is KAGVTQTPRYLIKTRGQQVTLSCSPISGHRSVSWYQQTPGQGLQFLFEYFSETQRNKGNFPGRFSGRQFSNSRSEMNVSTLELGDSALYLCASSPGDRSPEAFFGQGTRLTVV.

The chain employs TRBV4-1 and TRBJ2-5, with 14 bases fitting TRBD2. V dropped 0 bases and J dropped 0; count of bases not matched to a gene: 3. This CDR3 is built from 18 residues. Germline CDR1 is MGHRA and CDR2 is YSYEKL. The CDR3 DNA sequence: TGCGCCAGCAGCCAAGAGGGACTAGCGGGAGACGACCAAGAGACCCAGTACTTC. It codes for CASSQEGLAGDDQETQYF.

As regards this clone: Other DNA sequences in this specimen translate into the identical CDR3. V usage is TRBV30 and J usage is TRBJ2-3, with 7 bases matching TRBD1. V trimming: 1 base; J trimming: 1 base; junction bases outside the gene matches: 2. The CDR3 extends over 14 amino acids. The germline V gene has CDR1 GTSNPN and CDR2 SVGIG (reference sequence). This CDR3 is CAWSAGQGTDTQYF. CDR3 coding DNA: TGTGCCTGGAGTGCCGGACAGGGCACAGATACGCAGTATTTT.

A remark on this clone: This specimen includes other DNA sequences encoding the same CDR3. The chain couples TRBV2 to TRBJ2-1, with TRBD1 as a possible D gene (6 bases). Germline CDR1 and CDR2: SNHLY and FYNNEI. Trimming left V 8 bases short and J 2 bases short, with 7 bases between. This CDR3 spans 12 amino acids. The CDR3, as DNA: TGTGCCAGCCAGGGGACCTACAATGAGCAGTTCTTC. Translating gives CASQGTYNEQFF.

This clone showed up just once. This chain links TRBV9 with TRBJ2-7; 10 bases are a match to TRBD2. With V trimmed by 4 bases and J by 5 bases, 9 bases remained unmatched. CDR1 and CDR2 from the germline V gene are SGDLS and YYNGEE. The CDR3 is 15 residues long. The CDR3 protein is CASSPVAGGNHEQYF. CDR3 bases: TGTGCCAGCAGCCCAGTAGCGGGAGGAAACCACGAGCAGTACTTC.